The 16 T cell receptor beta chains given below trace back to one sample, sequenced in a study of blood T cells in healthy people across ages. Primers used in a second PCR of roughly 6 to 11 cycles were a sample-barcoded 5' primer and a J-beta primer mix. Using its own MiXCR run on the 5' RACE reads, TCRdb lists one record per CDR3 protein. This sample has 920,000 or so distinct CDR3 sequences, with 45% found just once. Sequencing input: blood. The source is a woman aged 55-69 years in good health.

The chain uses TRBV18 and TRBJ1-5, with D maybe TRBD1 (5 bases). The germline V and J ends were trimmed by 0 bases and 1 base, with 16 bases remaining between them. Germline V CDR1 and CDR2: KGHSH, LQKENI. CDR3 size: 18 residues. The CDR3 nucleotides read TGTGCCAGCTCACCACCGGGGCAGGGTTCCCCCAGCAATCAGCCCCAGCATTTT. This encodes CASSPPGQGSPSNQPQHF.

The rearrangement links TRBV6-6 to TRBJ1-5; no firm D call. The length of the CDR3 is 16 residues. CDR1 is MNHNY, CDR2 SVGAGI, per germline (reference sequence). Trimming left V 4 bases short and J 3 bases short, with 16 bases between. Here the CDR3 DNA reads TGTGCCAGCAGTTTCACGCAGAATCGCCTCAATCAGCCCCAGCATTTT. This translates into CASSFTQNRLNQPQHF.

V gene TRBV12-3 or TRBV12-4 combines with J gene TRBJ2-1, with 12 nucleotides matching TRBD2. Losses at the gene ends were 5 bases for V and 8 bases for J; bases not matched to a gene: 10. The CDR3 extends over 16 amino acids. The CDR3 coding sequence is TGTGCCAGCAGTCCATCCCTGACTAGCGGGAGTGATGAGCAGTTCTTC. This gives the protein CASSPSLTSGSDEQFF.

This chain links TRBV28 with TRBJ1-5, with TRBD1 identical over 9 bases. Trimming removed 10 bases from V and 5 bases from J; junction bases left unmatched: 15. Germline V gene data show CDR1 as MDHEN and CDR2 as SYDVKM. The CDR3 totals 16 residues. The CDR3 nucleotides read TGTGCCACCGAACGTACCATGGGACAGGGTCATCAGCCCCAGCATTTT. Its translation: CATERTMGQGHQPQHF. Full variable domain (outside the CDR3, taken from reference TRBV28 and TRBJ1-5): DVKVTQSSRYLVKRTGEKVFLECVQDMDHENMFWYRQDPGLGLRLIYFSYDVKMKEKGDIPEGYSVSREKKERFSLILESASTNQTSMYLCATERTMGQGHQPQHFGDGTRLSIL.

In this sample, this clonotype turned up a few times. This chain links TRBV5-1 with TRBJ2-1; TRBD2 agrees at 7 bases. The trim removed 5 bases at V and 4 bases at J, leaving 9 bases unmatched. The CDR3 loop spans 15 amino acids. Germline CDR1 is SGHRS and CDR2 is YFSETQ. The CDR3 reads CASSVEASGYNEQFF. The CDR3 nucleotides read TGCGCCAGCAGTGTGGAGGCTAGCGGTTACAATGAGCAGTTCTTC.

This clonotype was recorded a few times. The chain is built from TRBV20-1 and TRBJ2-7; possibly TRBD2 for D (5 bases). V was trimmed by 0 bases and J by 1 base, leaving 19 bases between them. Per germline, CDR1 DFQATT and CDR2 SNEGSKA (reference sequence). This CDR3 is built from 17 residues. The CDR3 DNA follows: TGCAGTGCTAGAGATCTCGGGAAGCGATATGAGTCCTACGAGCAGTACTTC. It encodes CSARDLGKRYESYEQYF.

This rearrangement joins TRBV20-1 to TRBJ2-7; D not resolved. Judging by the DNA end, TRBJ2-5 fits better; the J call may be wrong. The CDR3 totals 14 residues. The V gene's germline CDR1 is DFQATT and CDR2 SNEGSKA (reference sequence). CDR3 DNA sequence: TGCAGTGCTAGCCAGCTAGACCACCGGGAGACCCAGTACTTC. Its protein is CSASQLDHRETQYF.

The chain carries TRBV20-1 and TRBJ2-1; 12 positions match TRBD2. Germline CDR1 and CDR2: DFQATT and SNEGSKA (reference sequence). The junction had 7 bases not matched to a gene; V was cut back by 8 bases and J by 5 bases. The CDR3 loop spans 14 amino acids. In nucleotides, the CDR3 is TGCAGTATCTCTAGCGGGAGGGCCCACAATGAGCAGTTCTTC. It translates to CSISSGRAHNEQFF.

As regards this clonotype: A read error may produce the germline difference seen at one junction end. This chain connects TRBV24-1 to TRBJ2-7, with D unresolved. The CDR3 is 13 amino acids. Germline-derived CDR1 and CDR2 are KGHDR and SFDVKD. The CDR3 sequence: CDTIGPLIYEQYF. The CDR3 region has the DNA TGTGACACCATTGGGCCTTTGATCTACGAGCAGTACTTC.

This clonotype has a handful of counts. The chain combines TRBV7-2 with TRBJ2-3; D gene uncertain. Germline CDR1 is SGHTA and CDR2 is FQGNSA. The germline V and J ends were trimmed by 4 bases and 1 base, with 21 bases remaining between them. The CDR3 consists of 18 residues. The CDR3 nucleotides are TGTGCCAGCAGCTCCCAAGATGGGCTTTTTCATGGCACAGATACGCAGTATTTT. Amino acids: CASSSQDGLFHGTDTQYF.

The CDR3 region is CATRPGSGSPYGQYF. The CDR3 DNA follows: TGTGCCACCAGGCCGGGTAGCGGGAGTCCCTACGGGCAGTACTTC. This rearrangement joins TRBV24-1 to TRBJ2-4; TRBD2 aligns across 9 bases. V lost 7 bases and J lost 13; bases outside the gene matches: 16. The CDR3 totals 15 residues. CDR1 is KGHDR, CDR2 SFDVKD, per germline.

In DNA, the CDR3 is TGTGCCAGCAGTGAGAAGGGCACAGATACGCAGTATTTT. Amino acids: CASSEKGTDTQYF. This chain connects TRBV6-5 to TRBJ2-3, with D hard to call. The ends were cut back, 5 bases at V and 1 base at J, with 7 bases in the middle. This CDR3 is built from 13 residues. CDR1 and CDR2 from the germline V gene are MNHEY and SVGAGI.

The CDR3 coding sequence is TGCAGCGTTGCGAGTACAGCCTACACCGAGCAGTACTTC. This translates into CSVASTAYTEQYF. V and J are TRBV29-1 and TRBJ2-7; D call uncertain. In germline, CDR1 is SQVTM, CDR2 ANQGSEA. The CDR3 runs 13 residues. V dropped 4 bases and J dropped 6 bases, with 16 bases sitting between them.

The chain is built from TRBV12-5 and TRBJ2-3; no clear D gene. This CDR3 has 17 residues. Looked up from germline, CDR1 is LGHNT and CDR2 is FRNRAP. V lost 2 bases and J lost 2, with 17 bases in between. CDR3 nucleotides: TGTGCTAGTGGTTTGATTGAGTCCGCGCGGATCACAGATACGCAGTATTTT. This encodes CASGLIESARITDTQYF. The full variable domain, rest sourced from reference TRBV12-5 and TRBJ2-3, is DARVTQTPRHKVTEMGQEVTMRCQPILGHNTVFWYRQTMMQGLELLAYFRNRAPLDDSGMPKDRFSAEMPDATLATLKIQPSEPRDSAVYFCASGLIESARITDTQYFGPGTRLTVL.

The rearrangement uses TRBV20-1 and TRBJ1-5, with no clear D. Germline CDR1 is DFQATT and CDR2 is SNEGSKA (reference sequence). Trimming left V 8 bases short and J 2 bases short, with 19 bases between. The CDR3 loop spans 15 amino acids. The CDR3 loop is CSLLRRGGGNQPQHF. The CDR3 DNA sequence: TGCAGTCTTCTACGCCGGGGAGGTGGCAATCAGCCCCAGCATTTT.

The chain recombines TRBV9 with TRBJ2-5, with 8 bases fitting TRBD2. The CDR3 consists of 15 residues. V shed 9 bases and J 2 bases; nucleotides not matched to a gene: 12. Germline CDR1 and CDR2: SGDLS and YYNGEE. The CDR3 is CATSGGIAAQETQYF. The DNA for the CDR3 is TGTGCCACCTCGGGAGGGATAGCGGCACAAGAGACCCAGTACTTC.